The next 28 T cell receptor beta chains were all read from a single sample in a study of human T cells and chemical hapten exposure. In TCRdb, the RACE reads were re-called with MiXCR into one record per CDR3 protein. The sample carries around 130,000 distinct CDR3 sequences, around 11% recorded once. Time point described: patch test 3, about 24 weeks after DPC sensitization. The treatment: therapeutic diphenylcyclopropenone sensitization with weekly scalp DPC. Source: whole blood, taken in connection with sensitization to the hapten diphenylcyclopropenone (DPC). The source is a woman between 50 and 59 years old with alopecia areata. Some clones in this sample may be carry-over from other donors' samples.

The chain uses TRBV6-5 and TRBJ2-1; 16 bases fit TRBD2. V was clipped by 6 bases and J by 10 bases; unmatched bases: 6. The CDR3 spans 15 residues. Germline assignment: CDR1 MNHEY and CDR2 SVGAGI. The CDR3 DNA is TGTGCCAGCAGAGCGGGGACTAGCGGGGGGGGCGAGCAGTTCTTC. Translated: CASRAGTSGGGEQFF.

This clonotype was seen only a few times. The J gene is TRBJ2-1, the V gene TRBV9, with D unresolved. Trimming stripped 0 bases from V and 6 bases from J, with 7 bases between. The CDR3 spans 13 residues. Germline assignment: CDR1 SGDLS and CDR2 YYNGEE. In DNA, the CDR3 is TGTGCCAGCAGCGTAGTTGGCCCCAATGAGCAGTTCTTC. Its protein is CASSVVGPNEQFF.

Concerning this clonotype: Relative to the germline gene, one junction end is altered; a read error may explain this. The genes are TRBV15 and TRBJ2-1; TRBD1 is a possible D gene (5 bases). This CDR3 contains 13 residues. In germline, CDR1 is LNHNV, CDR2 YYDKDF (reference sequence). CDR3 amino acids: CATSRDPRPGFIF. The DNA for the CDR3 is TGTGCCACCAGCAGAGATCCCCGGCCAGGGTTTATCTTC.

The chain combines TRBV9 with TRBJ2-5, with 12 bases matching TRBD1. The CDR3 runs to 19 residues. V lost 4 bases, J lost 0 bases, and 13 bases stayed unmatched. Germline V gene data show CDR1 as SGDLS and CDR2 as YYNGEE. CDR3 protein: CASSPGTGGARGDQETQYF. As DNA, the CDR3 is TGTGCCAGCAGCCCCGGGACAGGGGGCGCAAGAGGCGACCAAGAGACCCAGTACTTC.

J is TRBJ1-1 and V is TRBV7-2; possible D gene TRBD1, 6 bases. Trimming left V 5 bases short and J 7 bases short, with 14 bases between. This CDR3 has 13 residues. Per the germline V gene, CDR1 is SGHTA and CDR2 is FQGNSA. The DNA for the CDR3 is TGTGCCAGCAGCCGTCAGGGGTATGGTGAAGCTTTCTTT. It codes for CASSRQGYGEAFF.

This clonotype was recorded at least ten times. This chain links TRBV20-1 with TRBJ2-3; D is perhaps TRBD2 (7 bases). Trimming pared 1 base from V and 0 bases from J, leaving 20 bases between. CDR3 length equals 18 residues. Germline loops: CDR1 DFQATT, CDR2 SNEGSKA (reference sequence). CDR3 in DNA: TGCAGTGCTAGAGGGGTGGGGGGGCCGTTTGGAAGCACAGATACGCAGTATTTT. Encoded protein: CSARGVGGPFGSTDTQYF.

The J gene is TRBJ1-6, the V gene TRBV12-3 or TRBV12-4, with D possibly matching TRBD1 (6 bases). The CDR3 is 13 amino acids. The V end was cut by 7 bases, the J end by 10 bases, with 14 bases between. CDR3 DNA: TGTGCCAGCAAATCAGGGGAACGCTCACCCCTCCACTTT. This sequence encodes CASKSGERSPLHF.

This clonotype has only a few counts. This chain connects TRBV20-1 to TRBJ2-7; TRBD1 matches at 11 bases. The CDR3 has 14 residues. CDR1 is DFQATT, CDR2 SNEGSKA, per germline (reference sequence). The V and J ends lost 6 bases and 4 bases, in that order; junction bases with no gene match: 8. CDR3 in DNA: TGCAGTGCCGGACCGGGACAGGGGGAGTACGAGCAGTACTTC. Encoded protein: CSAGPGQGEYEQYF.

In its sample, this clonotype was seen many times. The chain carries TRBV7-2 and TRBJ2-1; 12 bases agree with TRBD2. V lost 0 bases to trimming and J lost 6 bases; unmatched junction nucleotides: 3. Germline V CDR1 and CDR2: SGHTA, FQGNSA. The CDR3 extends over 16 amino acids. The CDR3 sequence: CASSLAALAGGNEQFF. The CDR3 region has the DNA TGTGCCAGCAGCTTAGCTGCACTAGCGGGAGGCAATGAGCAGTTCTTC. Full variable domain (outside the CDR3, taken from reference TRBV7-2 and TRBJ2-1): GAGVSQSPSNKVTEKGKDVELRCDPISGHTALYWYRQSLGQGLEFLIYFQGNSAPDKSGLPSDRFSAERTGGSVSTLTIQRTQQEDSAVYLCASSLAALAGGNEQFFGPGTRLTVL.

This clonotype has only a few counts. This sequence joins TRBV21-1 and TRBJ1-6. TRBV21-1 is annotated as a pseudogene. There are 19 residues in the CDR3. CDR3 DNA sequence: TGTGCCAGCAGCAAAGAAGGCACTTTTCTTGGCCTCTGGAATTCACCCCTCCACTTT. Its translation is CASSKEGTFLGLWNSPLHF.

V and J are TRBV5-1 and TRBJ2-5; D possibly matches TRBD1 or TRBD2 (6 bases each). This CDR3 has 14 amino acids. Germline CDR1 reads SGHRS; CDR2 reads YFSETQ. Trimming took 6 bases from V and 1 from J, leaving 13 bases between them. The CDR3 nucleotides read TGCGCCAGCATCGAGGGGGGCCTCCAAGAGACCCAGTACTTC. It is translated as CASIEGGLQETQYF.

This chain connects TRBV6-1 to TRBJ2-5, with 7 bases matching TRBD1. V lost 10 bases and J lost 4; bases outside the gene matches: 15. The CDR3 runs 15 residues. Germline V lookup: CDR1 MNHNS, CDR2 SASEGT. The CDR3 spells CATIITGTATETQYF. Here the CDR3 DNA reads TGTGCCACCATTATCACCGGGACAGCAACAGAGACCCAGTACTTC.

In this sample, this clonotype turned up a few times. The V gene is TRBV12-3 or TRBV12-4, the J gene TRBJ2-4; D gene unclear. The V and J ends lost 6 bases and 6 bases respectively, with 6 bases between them. The CDR3 is 11 amino acids. The CDR3 DNA follows: TGTGCCAGCAGCCCCGGAAACATTCAGTACTTC. This gives the protein CASSPGNIQYF.

In this sample, this clonotype turned up a few times. This chain links TRBV6-5 with TRBJ2-7; 9 nucleotides line up with TRBD1. Germline trimming cut 0 bases from V and 7 bases from J; bases unmatched to any gene: 7. The CDR3 runs to 15 residues. Germline lookup yields CDR1 MNHEY and CDR2 SVGAGI. DNA for the CDR3: TGTGCCAGCAGTTACTCTCCCGGGACAGGGCGGGAGCAGTACTTC. Encoded protein: CASSYSPGTGREQYF.

This clonotype came up a few times. V usage is TRBV7-9 and J usage is TRBJ1-2, with no clear D. CDR3 length: 15 residues. Germline values: CDR1 SEHNR, CDR2 FQNEAQ (reference sequence). With 4 bases removed from V and 1 base from J, the gap between germline ends came to 13 bases. In DNA form, the CDR3 reads TGTGCCAGCAGCTCCACAACCCAGATTAACTATGGCTACACCTTC. This sequence encodes CASSSTTQINYGYTF.

This clonotype was seen at least ten times. The V and J genes are TRBV7-4 and TRBJ1-4; D gene uncertain. V lost 2 bases, J lost 4 bases, and 5 bases lay in between. CDR1 SGHVT and CDR2 SQSDAQ come from the germline V gene. The CDR3 spans 13 residues. This CDR3 is CASSLTVNEKLFF. CDR3 in DNA: TGTGCCAGCAGCTTAACGGTTAATGAAAAACTGTTTTTT. The whole variable domain, remainder taken from reference TRBV7-4 and TRBJ1-4, is GAGVSQSPRYKVAKRGRDVALRCDSISGHVTLYWYRQTLGQGSEVLTYSQSDAQRDKSGRPSGRFSAERPERSVSTLKIQRTEQGDSAVYLCASSLTVNEKLFFGSGTQLSVL.

This clonotype has only a few counts. V gene TRBV30 combines with J gene TRBJ2-7; weak D call: TRBD1 (5 bases). V lost 0 bases and J 1 base, leaving 7 bases between the germline ends. The CDR3 covers 13 residues. Germline V gene sequence: CDR1 GTSNPN, CDR2 SVGIG (reference sequence). The CDR3 region has the DNA TGTGCCTGGAGTGTAGGGGATTCCTACGAGCAGTACTTC. Translating it yields CAWSVGDSYEQYF.

This clonotype showed up just a few times. The chain employs TRBV9 and TRBJ2-1; 10 nucleotides line up with TRBD2. The V and J ends lost 0 bases and 8 bases, in that order; junction bases with no gene match: 8. The CDR3 is made up of 16 amino acids. In germline, CDR1 is SGDLS, CDR2 YYNGEE. CDR3 DNA sequence: TGTGCCAGCAGCGTAGGAGGTAGCGGGGGGTTTTATGAGCAGTTCTTC. This codes for CASSVGGSGGFYEQFF.

This clonotype was picked up many times. The rearrangement uses TRBV3-1 and TRBJ2-5; D perhaps matches TRBD1 (6 bases). There are 15 residues in the CDR3. Looked up from germline, CDR1 is LGHDT and CDR2 is YNNKEL (reference sequence). V lost 1 base and J 3 bases, leaving 12 bases between the germline ends. In DNA form, the CDR3 reads TGTGCCAGCAGCCAAGTGACGGGGACAAAAGAGACCCAGTACTTC. It translates to CASSQVTGTKETQYF.

This clonotype came up a few times. The chain couples TRBV12-3 or TRBV12-4 to TRBJ2-7; 11 bases align to TRBD2. V dropped 8 bases and J dropped 1; count of bases not matched to a gene: 4. The CDR3 consists of 14 residues. The chain's CDR3 is CASAGTSGSYEQYF. The CDR3 bases are TGTGCCAGCGCCGGGACTAGCGGTTCCTACGAGCAGTACTTC.

This clonotype came up a few times. The CDR3 coding sequence is TGTGCCAGCAGCCGCCGTCCAGCAGCCGAGACCCAGTACTTC. Protein product: CASSRRPAAETQYF. This chain connects TRBV3-1 to TRBJ2-5; unclear D gene. The CDR3 is made up of 14 amino acids. Per the germline V gene, CDR1 is LGHDT and CDR2 is YNNKEL (reference sequence). V was cut by 4 bases and J by 5 bases, with 14 bases left in between.

A few counts support this clonotype. The J gene is TRBJ2-2, the V gene TRBV7-3, with TRBD2 matching 7 bases. The junction had 1 base not matched to a gene; V was cut back by 3 bases and J by 0 bases. This CDR3 spans 15 amino acids. CDR1 SGHTA and CDR2 FQGTGA come from the germline V gene. CDR3 amino acids: CASSFAGANTGELFF. CDR3 DNA sequence: TGTGCCAGCAGCTTTGCGGGAGCGAACACCGGGGAGCTGTTTTTT.

The genes are TRBV12-3 or TRBV12-4 and TRBJ2-3, with 9 nucleotides matching TRBD2. The V segment lost 0 bases and the J segment 6 bases; nucleotides outside the gene matches: 10. This CDR3 has 17 amino acids. The chain's CDR3 is CASSLALASGAVDTQYF. The CDR3 DNA reads as TGTGCCAGCAGTTTAGCGTTAGCTAGCGGGGCCGTGGATACGCAGTATTTT.

The rearrangement links TRBV3-1 to TRBJ1-1; no reliable D call. From germline, CDR1 is LGHDT and CDR2 YNNKEL (reference sequence). This CDR3 has 15 residues. Trimming took 4 bases from V and 4 from J, leaving 16 bases between them. The CDR3 spells CASSRVSLGSTEAFF. The CDR3, as DNA: TGTGCCAGCAGCCGGGTTTCGCTCGGGAGCACTGAAGCTTTCTTT. Combining the CDR3 with reference TRBV3-1 and TRBJ1-1 gives the whole variable domain DTAVSQTPKYLVTQMGNDKSIKCEQNLGHDTMYWYKQDSKKFLKIMFSYNNKELIINETVPNRFSPKSPDKAHLNLHINSLELGDSAVYFCASSRVSLGSTEAFFGQGTRLTVV.

This clonotype came up a few times. The CDR3 loop is CASLLPEDTQYF. DNA of the CDR3: TGCGCCAGCCTTCTCCCCGAAGATACGCAGTATTTT. The V and J genes are TRBV10-2 and TRBJ2-3, with D uncertain. The CDR3 covers 12 residues. The germline V gene has CDR1 WSHSY and CDR2 SAAADI. The germline V and J ends were trimmed by 8 bases and 5 bases, with 11 bases remaining between them.

About this clonotype: A much more abundant neighbour one base away suggests this may be a read error. The chain has TRBV12-3 or TRBV12-4 and TRBJ2-3, with a tentative D call TRBD2 (5 bases). The CDR3 has 11 amino acids. The V end lost 4 bases, the J end lost 7 bases, and 6 bases lay between the germline ends. DNA of the CDR3: TGTGCCAGCAGTTGCGGGTATACGCAGTATTTT. Encoded protein: CASSCGYTQYF.

In this sample, this clonotype turned up many times. The chain couples TRBV7-9 to TRBJ2-7; D gene ambiguous. Germline assignment: CDR1 SEHNR and CDR2 FQNEAQ (reference sequence). The CDR3 spans 14 residues. V was clipped by 0 bases and J by 3 bases, with 9 bases between them. CDR3 in amino acids: CASSLAIQNYEQYF. The CDR3 DNA sequence: TGTGCCAGCAGCTTAGCAATTCAGAACTACGAGCAGTACTTC. The complete variable domain, with remaining parts taken from reference TRBV7-9 and TRBJ2-7, reads DTGVSQNPRHKITKRGQNVTFRCDPISEHNRLYWYRQTLGQGPEFLTYFQNEAQLEKSRLLSDRFSAERPKGSFSTLEIQRTEQGDSAMYLCASSLAIQNYEQYFGPGTRLTVT.

The J gene is TRBJ1-3, the V gene TRBV6-1; maybe TRBD1 (5 bases). V was pared by 6 bases and J by 3 bases, with 9 bases between. This CDR3 spans 13 amino acids. CDR1 and CDR2 from the germline V gene are MNHNS and SASEGT. The chain's CDR3 is CASRQDGGNTIYF. For the CDR3, the DNA is TGTGCCAGCAGACAGGACGGTGGAAACACCATATATTTT.